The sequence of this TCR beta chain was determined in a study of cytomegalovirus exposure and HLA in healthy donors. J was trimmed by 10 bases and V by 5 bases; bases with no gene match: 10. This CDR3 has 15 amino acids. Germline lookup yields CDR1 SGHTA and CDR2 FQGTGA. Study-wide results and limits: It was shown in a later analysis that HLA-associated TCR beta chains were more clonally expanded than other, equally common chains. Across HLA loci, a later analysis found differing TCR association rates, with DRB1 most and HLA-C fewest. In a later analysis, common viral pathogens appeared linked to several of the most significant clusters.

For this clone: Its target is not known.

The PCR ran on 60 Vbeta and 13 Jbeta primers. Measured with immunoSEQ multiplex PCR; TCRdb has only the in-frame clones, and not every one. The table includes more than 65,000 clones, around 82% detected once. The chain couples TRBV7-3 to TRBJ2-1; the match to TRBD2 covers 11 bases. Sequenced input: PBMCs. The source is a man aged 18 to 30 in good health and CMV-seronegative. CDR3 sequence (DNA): TGTGCCAGCAGCGTACTAGCGGGAGTTCCGGGCGAGCAGTTCTTC. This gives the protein CASSVLAGVPGEQFF.